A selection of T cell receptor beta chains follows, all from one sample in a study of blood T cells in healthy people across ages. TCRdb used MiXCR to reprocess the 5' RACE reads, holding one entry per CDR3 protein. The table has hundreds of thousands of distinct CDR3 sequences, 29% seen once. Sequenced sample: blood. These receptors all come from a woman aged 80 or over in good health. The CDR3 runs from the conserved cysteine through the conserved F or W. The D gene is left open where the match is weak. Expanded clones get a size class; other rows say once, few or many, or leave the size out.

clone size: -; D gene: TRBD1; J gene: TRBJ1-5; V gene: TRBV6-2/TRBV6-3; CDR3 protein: CASRPDRGRIQPQHF; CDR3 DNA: TGTGCCAGCAGACCCGACAGGGGGCGGATTCAGCCCCAGCATTTT
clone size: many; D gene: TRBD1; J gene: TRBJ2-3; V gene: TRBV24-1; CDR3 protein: CATSEAQGALVDTQYF; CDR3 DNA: TGTGCCACCAGTGAAGCACAGGGGGCTTTGGTCGATACGCAGTATTTT
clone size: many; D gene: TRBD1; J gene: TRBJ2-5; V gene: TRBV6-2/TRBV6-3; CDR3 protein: CASSYSRDRYQETQYF; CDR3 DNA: TGTGCCAGCAGTTACTCCCGGGACAGGTACCAAGAGACCCAGTACTTC
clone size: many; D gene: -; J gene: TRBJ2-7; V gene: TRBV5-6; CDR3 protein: CASSSRLVRVSYEQYF; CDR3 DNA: TGTGCCAGCAGCTCCAGGCTCGTCAGAGTCTCCTACGAGCAGTACTTC
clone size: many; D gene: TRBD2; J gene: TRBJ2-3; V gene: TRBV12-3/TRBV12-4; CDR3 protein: CASSWRGGRTDTQYF; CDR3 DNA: TGTGCCAGCAGTTGGCGGGGGGGCCGCACAGATACGCAGTATTTT
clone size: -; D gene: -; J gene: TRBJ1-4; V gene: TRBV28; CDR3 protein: CASSITGSANEKLFF; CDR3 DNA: TGTGCCAGCAGTATCACAGGGTCGGCTAATGAAAAACTGTTTTTT
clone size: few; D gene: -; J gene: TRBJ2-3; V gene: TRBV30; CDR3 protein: CAWSVYTDTQYF; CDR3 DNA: TGTGCCTGGAGTGTATACACAGATACGCAGTATTTT
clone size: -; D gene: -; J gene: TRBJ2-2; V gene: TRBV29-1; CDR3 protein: CSVKDRRNTGELFF; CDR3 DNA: TGCAGCGTAAAAGACAGGAGGAACACCGGGGAGCTGTTTTTT
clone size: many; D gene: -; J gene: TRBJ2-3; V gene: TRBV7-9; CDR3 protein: CASNGHLSTDTQYF; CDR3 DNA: TGTGCCAGCAACGGACATCTAAGCACAGATACGCAGTATTTT
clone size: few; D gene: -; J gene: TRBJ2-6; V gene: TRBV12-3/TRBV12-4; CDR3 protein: CASIGGYRPYGANVLTF; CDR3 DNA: TGTGCCAGCATCGGGGGATACCGTCCCTATGGGGCCAACGTCCTGACTTTC
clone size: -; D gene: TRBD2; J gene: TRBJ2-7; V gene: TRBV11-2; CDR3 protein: CASSLLAGGQYEQYF; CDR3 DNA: TGTGCCAGCAGCTTGCTAGCGGGGGGGCAATACGAGCAGTACTTC